This T cell receptor beta chain was captured in a study of control samples from healthy donors and cancer patients. The CDR3 extends over 17 amino acids. Germline V gene lookup returns CDR1 SGHAT and CDR2 FQNNGV. The trim removed 6 bases at V and 4 bases at J, leaving 16 bases unmatched. Measured with immunoSEQ multiplex PCR; TCRdb has only the in-frame clones, and not every one. The data hold about 85,000 clones, with 85% to 90% observed a single time. This clone was observed once. The sequence was obtained from a woman aged 60 to 75 in good health. Specimen: blood. This rearrangement joins TRBV11-2 to TRBJ2-7; 9 bases are shared with TRBD2. This CDR3 reads CASSLGTSRFRGYEQYF. As DNA, the CDR3 is TGTGCCAGCAGTCTCGGGACTAGCCGTTTCCGAGGTTACGAGCAGTACTTC.